This TCR beta chain is drawn from a study of T cell responses to AZD1222 COVID-19 vaccine. Notes on the study in general: In a largely white British group with more females than males, clonal diversity was possibly underestimated.

The data were produced by immunoSEQ multiplex PCR, yet TCRdb's version contains in-frame clones alone and is incomplete. Among some 95,000 clones listed, approximately 88% were seen once. CDR1 is SNHLY, CDR2 FYNNEI, per germline. Deletions cut 4 bases from V and 0 bases from J, with 15 bases between. The CDR3 totals 16 residues. In this sample, this clone turned up once. Antigen specificity is unknown. The source is an adult in good health. The specimen was peripheral blood, collected on day 0 of AZD1222 vaccination. The chain links TRBV2 to TRBJ2-5, with a possible D match to TRBD1 (7 bases). CDR3 nucleotide sequence: TGTGCCAGCAGTGTCCCCCCAGGGGGGTACCAAGAGACCCAGTACTTC. Translated, it gives CASSVPPGGYQETQYF.